The clone carrying this TCR beta chain was seen a few times. Its antigen is not identified. The entry originates in a study of CD8+ T cells in alopecia areata. Notes on the study in general: Normal scalp had lower clonality than lesional scalp, with alopecia totalis/universalis lesions showing this most strongly.

PBMCs, the starting material, were the source of sorted CD4+ and CD8+ T cells. As the sequencing template, cDNA was produced by extracting RNA and reverse transcribing it. Measured with immunoSEQ multiplex PCR; TCRdb has only the in-frame clones, and not every one. The sample consists of about 150,000 clones, around 55% of them appearing once. This clonotype originated in a human donor in good health. Sequencing was performed on CD4+ T cells sorted from blood.

The DNA of the CDR3 is TGCGCCAGCAGCGCGGGACTAGCGGGAGCGGATGAGCAGTTCTTC. It specifies CASSAGLAGADEQFF. The chain couples TRBV5-1 to TRBJ2-1, with 14 bases fitting TRBD2. Germline lookup yields CDR1 SGHRS and CDR2 YFSETQ. After removal of 4 bases from V and 8 bases from J, the junction contained 5 bases not matched to a gene. The CDR3 runs to 15 residues.